The TCR beta chain described here comes from a study of Graves' ophthalmopathy and Graves' hyperthyroidism. Overall study findings and caveats: Ophthalmopathy progression was predicted by the model at more than 55% sensitivity and approximately 72% specificity. Blood shared most expanded thyroid clonotypes above 0.001 frequency.

This clonotype has ten or more counts. The antigen is undetermined. The CDR3 has 13 residues. Per the germline V gene, CDR1 is MNHNS and CDR2 is SASEGT. The V gene end was trimmed by 3 bases and the J gene end by 6 bases; junction bases not matched to a gene: 0. Amplification from RNA transcripts yielded the TCR beta CDR3 regions. Amplification began with first-round RT-PCR using HTBI primers, then second-round multiplex PCR was performed. TCRdb called the multiplex PCR reads again in MiXCR, with one record for every CDR3 protein. The sample lists around 400,000 distinct CDR3 sequences; around 19% were seen once. Moderate-to-severe activity, CAS ≥3, NOSPECS ≥4 and duration under 3 months were recorded for donors with ophthalmopathy. The authors diagnosed from clinical symptoms, serum thyroxine, TRAb, thyroid ultrasound and orbital computed tomography.

The clonotype originates from a woman aged 18-29 years with Graves' ophthalmopathy. Sequencing input: peripheral blood. V and J are TRBV6-1 and TRBJ1-5, with TRBD1 identical over 9 bases. The CDR3 region is CASSEDRGQPQHF. In DNA, the CDR3 is TGTGCCAGCAGTGAGGACAGGGGTCAGCCCCAGCATTTT.